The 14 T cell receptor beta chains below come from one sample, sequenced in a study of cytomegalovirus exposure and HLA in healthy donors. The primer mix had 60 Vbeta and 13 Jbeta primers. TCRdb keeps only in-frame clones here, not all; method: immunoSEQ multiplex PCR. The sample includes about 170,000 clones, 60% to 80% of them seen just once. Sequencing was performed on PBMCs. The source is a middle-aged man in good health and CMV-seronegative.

CDR3 sequence reads: CASSPGTGNAEAFF. CDR3 in DNA: TGTGCCAGCAGCCCAGGGACAGGAAACGCTGAAGCTTTCTTT. The V call is TRBV9, the J call TRBJ1-1; TRBD1 aligns across 8 bases. V was clipped by 4 bases and J by 6 bases; unmatched bases: 8. Germline loops: CDR1 SGDLS, CDR2 YYNGEE. The CDR3 runs 14 residues.

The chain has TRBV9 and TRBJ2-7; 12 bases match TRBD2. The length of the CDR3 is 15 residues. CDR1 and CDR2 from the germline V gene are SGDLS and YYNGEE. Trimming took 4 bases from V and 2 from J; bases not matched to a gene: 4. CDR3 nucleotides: TGTGCCAGCAGCCCAAGGACTAGCGGGACCTACGAGCAGTACTTC. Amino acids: CASSPRTSGTYEQYF. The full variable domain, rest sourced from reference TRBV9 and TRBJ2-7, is DSGVTQTPKHLITATGQRVTLRCSPRSGDLSVYWYQQSLDQGLQFLIQYYNGEERAKGNILERFSAQQFPDLHSELNLSSLELGDSALYFCASSPRTSGTYEQYFGPGTRLTVT.

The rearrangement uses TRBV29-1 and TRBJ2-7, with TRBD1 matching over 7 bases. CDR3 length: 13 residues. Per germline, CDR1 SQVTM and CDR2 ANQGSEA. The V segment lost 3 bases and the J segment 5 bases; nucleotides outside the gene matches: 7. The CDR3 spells CSVDVRDSHEQYF. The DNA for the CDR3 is TGCAGCGTTGATGTTAGGGACAGCCACGAGCAGTACTTC.

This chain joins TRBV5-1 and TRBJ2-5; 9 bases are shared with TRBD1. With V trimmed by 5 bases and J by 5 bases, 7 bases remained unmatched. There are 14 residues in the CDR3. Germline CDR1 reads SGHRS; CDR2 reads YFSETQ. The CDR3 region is CASSEQGAGETQYF. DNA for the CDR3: TGCGCCAGCAGTGAACAGGGGGCAGGGGAGACCCAGTACTTC.

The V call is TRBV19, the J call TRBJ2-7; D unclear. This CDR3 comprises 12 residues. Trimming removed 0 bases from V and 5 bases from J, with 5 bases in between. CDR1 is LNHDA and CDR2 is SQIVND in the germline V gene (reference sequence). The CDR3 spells CASSIDTDEQYF. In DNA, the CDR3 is TGTGCCAGTAGTATAGATACGGACGAGCAGTACTTC.

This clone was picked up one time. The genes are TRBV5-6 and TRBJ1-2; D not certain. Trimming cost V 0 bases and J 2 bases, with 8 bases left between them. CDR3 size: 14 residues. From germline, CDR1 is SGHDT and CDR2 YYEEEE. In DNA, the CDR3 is TGTGCCAGCAGCTTGGGTCAGCGGAACTATGGCTACACCTTC. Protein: CASSLGQRNYGYTF.

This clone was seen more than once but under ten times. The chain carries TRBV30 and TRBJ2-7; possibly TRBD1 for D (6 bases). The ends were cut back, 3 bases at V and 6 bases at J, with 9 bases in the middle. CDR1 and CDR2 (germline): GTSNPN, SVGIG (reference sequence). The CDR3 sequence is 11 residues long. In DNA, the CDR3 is TGTGCCTGGAGCTCCAGGGGCGAGCAGTACTTC. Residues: CAWSSRGEQYF. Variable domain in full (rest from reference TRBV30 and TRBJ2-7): SQTIHQWPATLVQPVGSPLSLECTVEGTSNPNLYWYRQAAGRGLQLLFYSVGIGQISSEVPQNLSASRPQDRQFILSSKKLLLSDSGFYLCAWSSRGEQYFGPGTRLTVT.

CDR3 coding DNA: TGTGCCTGGAGTGTAGGTGGGACAGGGAATGGCTACACCTTC. It translates to CAWSVGGTGNGYTF. V usage is TRBV30 and J usage is TRBJ1-2; 9 nucleotides match TRBD1. The trim removed 0 bases at V and 6 bases at J, leaving 5 bases unmatched. This CDR3 region has 14 residues. Germline CDR1 is GTSNPN and CDR2 is SVGIG (reference sequence).

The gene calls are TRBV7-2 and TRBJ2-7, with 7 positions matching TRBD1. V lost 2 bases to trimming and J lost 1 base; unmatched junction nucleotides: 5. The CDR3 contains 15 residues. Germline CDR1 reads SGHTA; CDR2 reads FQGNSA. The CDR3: CASSLQGGPSYEQYF. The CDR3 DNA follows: TGTGCCAGCAGCTTACAAGGGGGCCCTTCCTACGAGCAGTACTTC.

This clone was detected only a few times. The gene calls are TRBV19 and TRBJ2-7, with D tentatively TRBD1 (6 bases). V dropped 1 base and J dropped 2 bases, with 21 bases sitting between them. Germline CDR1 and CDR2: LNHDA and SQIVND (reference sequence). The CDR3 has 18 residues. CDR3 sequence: CASSIAARTELKAYEQYF. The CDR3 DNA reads TGTGCCAGTAGTATAGCCGCGAGGACAGAGCTAAAAGCCTACGAGCAGTACTTC.

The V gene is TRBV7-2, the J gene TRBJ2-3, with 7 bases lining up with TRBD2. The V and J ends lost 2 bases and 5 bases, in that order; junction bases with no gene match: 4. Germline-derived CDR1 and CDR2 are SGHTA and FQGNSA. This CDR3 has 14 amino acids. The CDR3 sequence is CASSLLGGGDTQYF. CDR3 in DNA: TGTGCCAGCAGCTTACTGGGGGGGGGAGATACGCAGTATTTT. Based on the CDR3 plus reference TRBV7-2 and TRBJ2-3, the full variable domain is GAGVSQSPSNKVTEKGKDVELRCDPISGHTALYWYRQSLGQGLEFLIYFQGNSAPDKSGLPSDRFSAERTGGSVSTLTIQRTQQEDSAVYLCASSLLGGGDTQYFGPGTRLTVL.

The CDR3 reads CASKAPGVSGYTF. CDR3 nucleotides: TGTGCCAGCAAAGCACCAGGGGTTAGTGGCTACACCTTC. The V and J genes are TRBV28 and TRBJ1-2, with D possibly being TRBD1 (6 bases). CDR3 length: 13 amino acids. From germline, CDR1 is MDHEN and CDR2 SYDVKM. V gave up 7 bases and J gave up 7 bases, with 16 bases separating them.

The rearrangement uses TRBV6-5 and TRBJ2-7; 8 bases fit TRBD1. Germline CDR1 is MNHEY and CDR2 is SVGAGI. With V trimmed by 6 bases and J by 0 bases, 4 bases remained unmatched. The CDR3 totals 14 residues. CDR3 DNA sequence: TGTGCCAGCAGACCACAGGGGGACTCCTACGAGCAGTACTTC. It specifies CASRPQGDSYEQYF.

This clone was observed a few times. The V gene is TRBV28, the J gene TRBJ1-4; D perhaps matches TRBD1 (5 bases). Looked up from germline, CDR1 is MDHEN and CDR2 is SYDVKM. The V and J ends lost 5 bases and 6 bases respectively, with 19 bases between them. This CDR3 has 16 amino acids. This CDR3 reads CASSAPGGGKYEKLFF. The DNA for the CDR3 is TGTGCCAGCAGTGCCCCCGGGGGGGGGAAGTATGAAAAACTGTTTTTT.